The clone carrying this T cell receptor (beta chain) came up once. What it recognizes is unknown. The sample comes from a study of cytomegalovirus exposure and HLA in healthy donors. Vbeta (60) and Jbeta (13) primers were used in the PCR. Authors' processing steps: In a later analysis, about 11 million of approximately 80 million unique beta chains occurred in at least two donors. Profiling relied on immunoSEQ multiplex PCR, and the TCRdb table lists in-frame clones only, not all of them. V and J calls and clone size follow that table, whereas D and trimming were derived from the DNA. The sample lists about 130,000 clones; over 75% were seen once. Study conclusions and caveats: Accounts indicate the classifier identified cytomegalovirus status with strong specificity and sensitivity. Most TCR beta V segments were productive about 90% or about 30% of the time in an earlier analysis. The study flagged about 160 TCR beta chains as cytomegalovirus-associated.

The CDR3 has 15 residues. Germline assignment: CDR1 MGHRA and CDR2 YSYEKL. After removal of 0 bases from V and 3 bases from J, the junction contained 1 base not matched to a gene. The TCR was taken from a woman in her forties in good health and CMV-seropositive. V is TRBV4-1 and J is TRBJ2-1, with TRBD2 matching over 8 bases. Source material: PBMCs. The CDR3 region has the DNA TGCGCCAGCAGCCAAGACAGCGGGGGCTACAATGAGCAGTTCTTC. As protein: CASSQDSGGYNEQFF.